The entry that follows covers one T cell receptor (beta chain) sequence. This sample is drawn from a study of blood T cell repertoires in COVID-19. Repertoires were generated with immunoSEQ multiplex PCR, while TCRdb's copy carries only in-frame clones and drops some. The data show 200,000 or so clones, roughly 79% seen once. V lost 6 bases and J lost 4; bases outside the gene matches: 7. This CDR3 is built from 14 residues. From germline, CDR1 is SQVTM and CDR2 ANQGSEA. V is TRBV29-1 and J is TRBJ1-4; TRBD1 agrees at 8 bases. Material: peripheral blood. The TCR originated in a human donor with acute or convalescent COVID-19. The donor label of this sample is uncertain. CDR3 loop: CSVLGTGHNEKLFF. The CDR3 nucleotides read TGCAGCGTACTCGGGACAGGTCATAATGAAAAACTGTTTTTT.